Shown below are 27 T cell receptor beta chains from a single sample sequenced in a study of cytomegalovirus exposure and HLA in healthy donors. This table comes from immunoSEQ multiplex PCR, and its TCRdb copy is limited to in-frame clones, with some not included. The sample includes fewer than 85,000 clones, around 95% of them seen just once. Sequenced: PBMCs. These receptors all come from a woman aged 18-29 years in good health and CMV-seronegative.

The CDR3 bases are TGTGCCAGCAGCTGGCAGGGTGCGACAGATACGCAGTATTTT. Protein product: CASSWQGATDTQYF. This chain uses TRBV7-3 with TRBJ2-3; perhaps TRBD1 as D (5 bases). V lost 4 bases and J 3 bases, leaving 11 bases between the germline ends. CDR1 and CDR2 from the germline V gene are SGHTA and FQGTGA. The CDR3 totals 14 residues. The full variable domain, with the rest looked up from reference TRBV7-3 and TRBJ2-3, is GAGVSQTPSNKVTEKGKYVELRCDPISGHTALYWYRQSLGQGPEFLIYFQGTGAADDSGLPNDRFFAVRPEGSVSTLKIQRTERGDSAVYLCASSWQGATDTQYFGPGTRLTVL.

The chain joins TRBV2 to TRBJ2-5, with a weak D call TRBD1 (6 bases). Trimming left V 7 bases short and J 5 bases short, with 17 bases between. The CDR3 consists of 14 residues. Germline CDR1 SNHLY, CDR2 FYNNEI. DNA of the CDR3: TGTGCCAGCAACTCACAGGGCTTTGGGGAGACCCAGTACTTC. Its protein is CASNSQGFGETQYF.

As DNA, the CDR3 is TGCGCCAGCAGCCAAGATGAAAGGCTAGCGGGTTACAATGAGCAGTTCTTC. Protein product: CASSQDERLAGYNEQFF. The chain couples TRBV4-1 to TRBJ2-1; 8 bases map to TRBD2. This CDR3 has 17 amino acids. V lost 0 bases to trimming and J lost 4 bases; unmatched junction nucleotides: 8. Germline CDR1 reads MGHRA; CDR2 reads YSYEKL.

V gene TRBV4-2 combines with J gene TRBJ1-3, with TRBD1 matching 7 bases. This CDR3 has 16 amino acids. Unmatched junction bases numbered 3, after V lost 1 base and J lost 0 bases. Germline-derived CDR1 and CDR2 are LGHNA and YNFKEQ. The CDR3 nucleotides read TGTGCCAGCAGCCAAGCAACAGGGGTCTCTGGAAACACCATATATTTT. It yields the protein CASSQATGVSGNTIYF.

This chain connects TRBV9 to TRBJ1-2, with a possible D match to TRBD1 (6 bases). The CDR3 has 14 amino acids. V lost 4 bases and J 2 bases, leaving 12 bases between the germline ends. CDR1 SGDLS and CDR2 YYNGEE come from the germline V gene. CDR3 loop: CASSRTGTNYGYTF. CDR3 in DNA: TGTGCCAGCAGCAGAACAGGGACCAACTATGGCTACACCTTC.

The rearrangement joins TRBV27 to TRBJ2-2; 7 positions match TRBD1. J gave up 0 bases and V 5 bases, and 6 bases lay outside the gene matches. Germline lookup yields CDR1 MNHEY and CDR2 SMNVEV (reference sequence). CDR3 size: 16 residues. CDR3 loop: CASSRHTGANTGELFF. The DNA for the CDR3 is TGTGCCAGCAGTCGTCACACAGGGGCGAACACCGGGGAGCTGTTTTTT.

The chain employs TRBV7-9 and TRBJ1-5, with a weak D call TRBD1 (5 bases). Germline values: CDR1 SEHNR, CDR2 FQNEAQ (reference sequence). The ends were cut back, 1 base at V and 0 bases at J, with 10 bases in the middle. There are 16 residues in the CDR3. CDR3 coding DNA: TGTGCCAGCAGCTTAGTATCGGGACTTAGCAATCAGCCCCAGCATTTT. Translation: CASSLVSGLSNQPQHF. Combining the CDR3 with reference TRBV7-9 and TRBJ1-5 gives the whole variable domain DTGVSQNPRHKITKRGQNVTFRCDPISEHNRLYWYRQTLGQGPEFLTYFQNEAQLEKSRLLSDRFSAERPKGSFSTLEIQRTEQGDSAMYLCASSLVSGLSNQPQHFGDGTRLSIL.

V gene TRBV5-1 combines with J gene TRBJ2-1, with TRBD2 matching 9 bases. Germline loops: CDR1 SGHRS, CDR2 YFSETQ. This CDR3 comprises 15 residues. After removal of 1 base from V and 7 bases from J, the junction contained 6 bases not matched to a gene. The CDR3 here is CASSLIPSGENEQFF. The CDR3 DNA is TGCGCCAGCAGCTTGATACCTAGCGGGGAAAATGAGCAGTTCTTC.

This clone was detected only once. The chain carries TRBV29-1 and TRBJ2-6; D possibly corresponds to TRBD1 (6 bases). The CDR3 is 15 amino acids. Deletions cut 4 bases from V and 1 base from J, with 11 bases between. The V gene's germline CDR1 is SQVTM and CDR2 ANQGSEA. The CDR3 bases are TGCAGCGTTGGTGGCAGGGGATCTGGGGCCAACGTCCTGACTTTC. It specifies CSVGGRGSGANVLTF.

The chain carries TRBV19 and TRBJ1-1, with a tentative D call TRBD1 (6 bases). The CDR3 runs to 17 residues. V was trimmed by 5 bases and J by 1 base, leaving 20 bases between them. CDR1 and CDR2 (germline): LNHDA, SQIVND (reference sequence). CDR3 in amino acids: CASSPGTILTTNTEAFF. DNA of the CDR3: TGTGCCAGTAGTCCCGGGACAATACTTACGACGAACACTGAAGCTTTCTTT.

V usage is TRBV10-3 and J usage is TRBJ2-5; a weak D match, TRBD1 (5 bases). The germline CDR1 and CDR2 sequences are ENHRY and SYGVKD. V dropped 4 bases and J dropped 3 bases, with 9 bases sitting between them. There are 13 residues in the CDR3. The CDR3 DNA reads TGTGCCATCAGTGGACAGATAAAAGAGACCCAGTACTTC. Its protein is CAISGQIKETQYF.

The V and J genes are TRBV7-9 and TRBJ2-5; possible D gene TRBD1, 6 bases. CDR3 size: 16 residues. The germline V gene has CDR1 SEHNR and CDR2 FQNEAQ (reference sequence). Between the trimmed V and J ends, which lost 4 bases and 5 bases, there was a span of 20 bases. The DNA for the CDR3 is TGTGCCAGCAGCTGGATGGGGTCGTCCCAGGGGGAGACCCAGTACTTC. It translates to CASSWMGSSQGETQYF.

V gene TRBV5-1 combines with J gene TRBJ1-5; 7 nucleotides agree with TRBD1. The ends lost 4 bases at V and 0 bases at J; junction bases unmatched: 4. Germline lookup yields CDR1 SGHRS and CDR2 YFSETQ. The CDR3 is 15 residues long. CDR3 residues: CASSPTGTSNQPQHF. The CDR3 DNA follows: TGCGCCAGCAGCCCGACAGGGACTAGCAATCAGCCCCAGCATTTT.

The chain employs TRBV19 and TRBJ2-6, with 8 bases matching TRBD2. Trimming cost V 10 bases and J 0 bases; bases outside gene matches: 11. The germline V gene has CDR1 LNHDA and CDR2 SQIVND (reference sequence). CDR3 size: 17 residues. The CDR3 loop reads CATTGGGSSSGANVLTF. CDR3 DNA: TGTGCCACCACGGGGGGGGGCTCGAGCTCTGGGGCCAACGTCCTGACTTTC.

The chain joins TRBV11-3 to TRBJ2-3; a weak D match, TRBD2 (7 bases). V lost 5 bases and J lost 1, with 16 bases in between. From germline, CDR1 is SGHNT and CDR2 YENEEA. This CDR3 is 16 amino acids long. The CDR3 DNA reads as TGTGCCAGCAGCACTAGGGGGGGCAGGGGCACAGATACGCAGTATTTT. Protein sequence: CASSTRGGRGTDTQYF. Full variable domain (outside the CDR3, taken from reference TRBV11-3 and TRBJ2-3): EAGVVQSPRYKIIEKKQPVAFWCNPISGHNTLYWYLQNLGQGPELLIRYENEEAVDDSQLPKDRFSAERLKGVDSTLKIQPAELGDSAVYLCASSTRGGRGTDTQYFGPGTRLTVL.

The V and J genes are TRBV9 and TRBJ1-2; TRBD1 matches at 8 bases. After removal of 4 bases from V and 3 bases from J, the junction contained 11 bases not matched to a gene. Germline CDR1 is SGDLS and CDR2 is YYNGEE. This CDR3 spans 16 amino acids. The CDR3 nucleotides read TGTGCCAGCAGCCTAGACAGGGGCGGAGGTGACTATGGCTACACCTTC. It specifies CASSLDRGGGDYGYTF.

The chain is built from TRBV6-5 and TRBJ1-5, with D possibly matching TRBD1 (6 bases). The V gene's germline CDR1 is MNHEY and CDR2 SVGAGI. V was pared by 6 bases and J by 2 bases, with 14 bases between. CDR3 length equals 15 residues. CDR3 sequence reads: CASRITGRGNQPQHF. DNA of the CDR3: TGTGCCAGCAGGATAACAGGGAGGGGCAATCAGCCCCAGCATTTT.

This rearrangement joins TRBV2 to TRBJ1-4, with D tentatively TRBD1 (5 bases). V lost 8 bases to trimming and J lost 8 bases, with 12 bases between them. The CDR3 is 12 amino acids. Germline CDR1 SNHLY, CDR2 FYNNEI. The CDR3 region has the DNA TGTGCCAGCGGCGGGGGTCGAGAAAAACTGTTTTTT. Translation gives CASGGGREKLFF.

This clone was seen a handful of times. The chain uses TRBV7-9 and TRBJ2-7, with TRBD1 matching over 7 bases. This CDR3 region has 14 residues. J was trimmed by 8 bases and V by 2 bases; bases with no gene match: 9. CDR1 and CDR2 (germline): SEHNR, FQNEAQ (reference sequence). The DNA of the CDR3 is TGTGCCAGCAGCTTAATCGTACAGGGACAGAAGCAGTACTTC. It codes for CASSLIVQGQKQYF.

The chain is built from TRBV30 and TRBJ2-5, with a tentative D call TRBD1 (6 bases). Trimming cost V 1 base and J 2 bases, with 11 bases left between them. Germline CDR1 reads GTSNPN; CDR2 reads SVGIG (reference sequence). This CDR3 comprises 14 residues. CDR3 loop: CAWSGIGQQETQYF. The CDR3 nucleotides are TGTGCCTGGAGTGGAATAGGACAGCAAGAGACCCAGTACTTC.

The rearrangement links TRBV6-1 to TRBJ1-1, with D possibly matching TRBD1 (5 bases). The CDR3 length is 15 residues. Germline-derived CDR1 and CDR2 are MNHNS and SASEGT. Between the trimmed V and J ends, which lost 7 bases and 0 bases, there was a span of 15 bases. The CDR3 reads CASNARGTVNTEAFF. In nucleotides, the CDR3 is TGTGCCAGCAACGCCCGGGGGACGGTGAACACTGAAGCTTTCTTT.

The genes are TRBV6-5 and TRBJ2-1; 10 bases agree with TRBD1. The CDR3 covers 16 residues. Losses at the gene ends were 3 bases for V and 9 bases for J; bases not matched to a gene: 11. From germline, CDR1 is MNHEY and CDR2 SVGAGI. The CDR3 reads CASSYAGGQGIGEQFF. In nucleotides, the CDR3 is TGTGCCAGCAGTTATGCGGGGGGACAGGGGATAGGTGAGCAGTTCTTC.

This clone was counted a single time. The chain is built from TRBV10-2 and TRBJ2-3; D uncertain. Germline assignment: CDR1 WSHSY and CDR2 SAAADI. This CDR3 comprises 12 residues. The V end lost 6 bases, the J end lost 3 bases, and 7 bases lay between the germline ends. The CDR3 loop is CASRATTDTQYF. The CDR3 DNA is TGCGCCAGCAGGGCGACAACAGATACGCAGTATTTT.

V gene TRBV18 combines with J gene TRBJ2-3, with D perhaps TRBD1 (5 bases). Per germline, CDR1 KGHSH and CDR2 LQKENI. V shed 3 bases and J shed 3 bases, with 13 bases lying between them. The CDR3 length is 15 residues. The CDR3 reads CASSPNQGPTDTQYF. The CDR3 bases are TGTGCCAGCTCACCGAATCAGGGTCCGACAGATACGCAGTATTTT.

This clone was seen more than once but under ten times. The chain combines TRBV6-5 with TRBJ1-2, with TRBD1 matching over 8 bases. There are 11 residues in the CDR3. Trimming at V came to 6 bases and at J to 6 bases, leaving 0 bases not matched to a gene. CDR1 is MNHEY and CDR2 is SVGAGI in the germline V gene. This CDR3 reads CASRQGDGYTF. CDR3 in DNA: TGTGCCAGCAGACAGGGGGATGGCTACACCTTC.

Worth noting for this clone: Mismatch with germline at one junction end may stem from a read error. The identical CDR3 is also encoded by other nucleotide sequences in the sample. V gene TRBV28 combines with J gene TRBJ2-2, with 9 bases lining up with TRBD1. The CDR3 is 16 amino acids. Germline CDR1 reads MDHEN; CDR2 reads SYDVKM. The chain's CDR3 is CASSLFGTGWSGELFF. The CDR3 DNA reads TGTGCCAGTAGTTTATTTGGGACAGGGTGGTCCGGGGAGCTGTTTTTT.

Note on this clone: The same CDR3 arises from other DNA sequences in this sample as well. DNA of the CDR3: TGTGCCAGCAGCTTGACTAGCGGGGGGCAAGAGACCCAGTACTTC. Its protein is CASSLTSGGQETQYF. The chain employs TRBV28 and TRBJ2-5, with 13 positions matching TRBD2. The CDR3 length is 15 residues. The germline CDR1 and CDR2 sequences are MDHEN and SYDVKM. V gave up 6 bases and J gave up 2 bases; unmatched junction bases: 3. Full variable domain (remainder filled in from reference TRBV28 and TRBJ2-5): DVKVTQSSRYLVKRTGEKVFLECVQDMDHENMFWYRQDPGLGLRLIYFSYDVKMKEKGDIPEGYSVSREKKERFSLILESASTNQTSMYLCASSLTSGGQETQYFGPGTRLLVL.